These 21 T cell receptor beta chains came from one sample sequenced in a study of blood T cell repertoires in COVID-19. Sequenced by immunoSEQ multiplex PCR; TCRdb stores in-frame clones only, minus some. The profile covers approximately 75,000 clones, with over 75% appearing a single time and over 25% taken by the ten largest. The sequencing input was peripheral blood. Every receptor here comes from a man aged 45-65 years with acute or convalescent COVID-19.

The genes are TRBV2 and TRBJ2-7; D gene unclear. The ends were cut back, 2 bases at V and 3 bases at J, with 2 bases in the middle. CDR1 SNHLY and CDR2 FYNNEI come from the germline V gene. This CDR3 contains 11 residues. Here the CDR3 reads CASSEHYEQYF. The DNA for the CDR3 is TGTGCCAGCAGTGAACACTACGAGCAGTACTTC.

The chain employs TRBV12-3 or TRBV12-4 and TRBJ1-2; TRBD1 matches at 8 bases. This CDR3 has 13 amino acids. V shed 5 bases, J shed 5 bases, and the junction held 4 bases outside the gene matches. CDR3 in DNA: TGTGCCAGCAGTCGGGACAGGACTTATGGCTACACCTTC. Translation gives CASSRDRTYGYTF.

This sequence joins TRBV6-5 and TRBJ1-5; D perhaps matches TRBD1 (5 bases). Trimming took off 6 bases at V and 9 bases at J, with 18 bases between the two ends. The CDR3 has 14 amino acids. The germline V gene encodes CDR1 MNHEY and CDR2 SVGAGI. The CDR3 loop is CASRPDTLSAPQHF. CDR3 bases: TGTGCCAGCAGACCGGACACCCTTTCAGCGCCCCAGCATTTT.

V and J are TRBV18 and TRBJ1-1; D possibly corresponds to TRBD1 (5 bases). V dropped 2 bases and J dropped 0 bases, with 10 bases sitting between them. Germline V gene data show CDR1 as KGHSH and CDR2 as LQKENI. The CDR3 consists of 15 residues. DNA of the CDR3: TGTGCCAGCTCACCAAGTCAGGGCCTGAACACTGAAGCTTTCTTT. This gives the protein CASSPSQGLNTEAFF. The whole variable domain, filled in from reference TRBV18 and TRBJ1-1, reads NAGVMQNPRHLVRRRGQEARLRCSPMKGHSHVYWYRQLPEEGLKFMVYLQKENIIDESGMPKERFSAEFPKEGPSILRIQQVVRGDSAAYFCASSPSQGLNTEAFFGQGTRLTVV.

The CDR3 DNA follows: TGTGCCAGCAGTTACTGGGACAAGGACTACGAGCAGTACTTC. It is translated as CASSYWDKDYEQYF. V is TRBV6-2 or TRBV6-3 and J is TRBJ2-7; D is possibly TRBD1 (6 bases). The CDR3 extends over 14 amino acids. V was shortened by 1 base and J by 3 bases, with 10 bases between the two germline ends. Germline V gene sequence: CDR1 MNHEY, CDR2 SVGEGT.

J is TRBJ1-3 and V is TRBV3-1 (or the pseudogene TRBV3-2), with D possibly matching TRBD1 (6 bases). The CDR3 covers 14 residues. Germline-derived CDR1 and CDR2 are LGHDT and YNNKEL (reference sequence). Trimming cost V 4 bases and J 3 bases, with 10 bases left between them. The CDR3 loop is CASSPTGYGNTIYF. In nucleotides, the CDR3 is TGTGCCAGCAGCCCGACAGGATATGGAAACACCATATATTTT.

This clone was observed once. The V and J genes are TRBV2 and TRBJ1-1; D gene ambiguous. The CDR3 has 17 residues. V lost 3 bases and J lost 0, with 17 bases in between. The germline gives CDR1 SNHLY, CDR2 FYNNEI. The CDR3 sequence: CASSESAESGMNTEAFF. CDR3 nucleotide sequence: TGTGCCAGCAGTGAGTCCGCCGAAAGCGGAATGAACACTGAAGCTTTCTTT.

The chain is built from TRBV6-6 and TRBJ1-2, with 10 bases identical to TRBD1. CDR3 length: 13 residues. Germline values: CDR1 MNHNY, CDR2 SVGAGI (reference sequence). V lost 6 bases, J lost 8 bases, and 6 bases stayed unmatched. The CDR3 protein is CASSRDRGEGYTF. The CDR3 DNA follows: TGTGCCAGCAGCCGGGACAGGGGAGAGGGCTACACCTTC.

The table lists this clone with a count of one. The V call is TRBV19, the J call TRBJ2-2; weak D call: TRBD1 (5 bases). V was trimmed by 3 bases and J by 9 bases, leaving 14 bases between them. This CDR3 region has 14 residues. Germline CDR1 is LNHDA and CDR2 is SQIVND (reference sequence). CDR3 DNA sequence: TGTGCCAGTAGTATCGAGGACAACCGGCGGGAGCTGTTTTTT. The encoded protein is CASSIEDNRRELFF.

The chain has TRBV5-1 and TRBJ2-7; possible D gene TRBD2, 6 bases. This CDR3 spans 17 amino acids. V was shortened by 2 bases and J by 5 bases, with 23 bases between the two germline ends. The germline gives CDR1 SGHRS, CDR2 YFSETQ. As DNA, the CDR3 is TGCGCCAGCAGCTTAGTCACAGTCGGAGGGGAGGCGGACGAGCAGTACTTC. This encodes CASSLVTVGGEADEQYF.

The CDR3 DNA reads as TGTGCCAGCAGCCAAGTTAAAGAGACCCAGTACTTC. It translates to CASSQVKETQYF. The genes are TRBV3-1 (or the pseudogene TRBV3-2) and TRBJ2-5; D unclear. V dropped 1 base and J dropped 3 bases, with 3 bases sitting between them. There are 12 residues in the CDR3. Germline lookup yields CDR1 LGHDT and CDR2 YNNKEL (reference sequence).

The rearrangement links TRBV7-2 to TRBJ2-3, with 13 bases fitting TRBD2. V lost 2 bases, J lost 0 bases, and 5 bases stayed unmatched. Per germline, CDR1 SGHTA and CDR2 FQGNSA. The CDR3 contains 18 residues. The CDR3 region has the DNA TGTGCCAGCAGCTTATACGGGACTAGCGGGGATAGCACAGATACGCAGTATTTT. Protein: CASSLYGTSGDSTDTQYF.

The chain carries TRBV24-1 and TRBJ1-2; a weak D match, TRBD1 (5 bases). The length of the CDR3 is 14 residues. The germline V gene has CDR1 KGHDR and CDR2 SFDVKD. Trimming pared 3 bases from V and 4 bases from J, leaving 11 bases between. CDR3 DNA: TGTGCCACCAGTGATGGGACTGATCCCTATGGCTACACCTTC. It encodes CATSDGTDPYGYTF.

This chain joins TRBV7-3 and TRBJ2-3; tentatively, D is TRBD2 (6 bases). V shed 5 bases and J shed 5 bases, with 17 bases lying between them. Looked up from germline, CDR1 is SGHTA and CDR2 is FQGTGA. CDR3 size: 15 residues. CDR3 coding DNA: TGTGCCAGCAGCCAGGAGGGCGGGGAAGGAGATACGCAGTATTTT. This sequence encodes CASSQEGGEGDTQYF.

The V and J genes are TRBV12-3 or TRBV12-4 and TRBJ1-5; D is undetermined. The CDR3 is made up of 12 amino acids. The germline V and J ends were trimmed by 6 bases and 9 bases, with 12 bases remaining between them. For the CDR3, the DNA is TGTGCCAGCAGCTTGAGTACTGGGCCCCAGCATTTT. It translates to CASSLSTGPQHF.

The rearrangement joins TRBV4-1 to TRBJ1-1; TRBD1 is a possible D gene (5 bases). In germline, CDR1 is MGHRA, CDR2 YSYEKL. The ends were cut back, 0 bases at V and 3 bases at J, with 14 bases in the middle. CDR3 length: 16 amino acids. Written as DNA, the CDR3 is TGCGCCAGCAGCCAAGATCAACGGGGGATGGACACTGAAGCTTTCTTT. Translated, it gives CASSQDQRGMDTEAFF.

The genes are TRBV7-9 and TRBJ2-5; 9 nucleotides match TRBD2. Germline trimming cut 1 base from V and 5 bases from J; bases unmatched to any gene: 8. Germline CDR1 SEHNR, CDR2 FQNEAQ (reference sequence). The CDR3 has 16 residues. CDR3 DNA sequence: TGTGCCAGCAGCTTAGTGAGTAGCGGGGGAGATGAGACCCAGTACTTC. This gives the protein CASSLVSSGGDETQYF.

The chain couples TRBV10-3 to TRBJ2-3; D may be TRBD1 (6 bases). This CDR3 is 13 amino acids long. Deletions cut 7 bases from V and 6 bases from J, with 14 bases between. The germline V gene encodes CDR1 ENHRY and CDR2 SYGVKD. For the CDR3, the DNA is TGTGCCATCAAATCAGGGGCCGACGATACGCAGTATTTT. This gives the protein CAIKSGADDTQYF.

This chain connects TRBV30 to TRBJ1-6, with D possibly matching TRBD1 (5 bases). The CDR3 contains 13 residues. The V gene lost 4 bases and the J gene lost 3 bases, with 7 bases spanning the gap. The V gene's germline CDR1 is GTSNPN and CDR2 SVGIG (reference sequence). This chain's CDR3 is CAWIDSYNSPLHF. CDR3 nucleotide sequence: TGTGCCTGGATTGACAGCTATAATTCACCCCTCCACTTT.

The CDR3, as DNA: TGTGCCAGCAGCACAGGGGGGGGGCTGTACAATGAGCAGTTCTTC. As protein: CASSTGGGLYNEQFF. The chain employs TRBV7-2 and TRBJ2-1, with D possibly matching TRBD1 (8 bases). The germline V gene has CDR1 SGHTA and CDR2 FQGNSA. Trimming removed 5 bases at V and 4 bases at J, with 15 bases between. The CDR3 is made up of 15 amino acids.

The chain couples TRBV2 to TRBJ1-2; TRBD1 is a possible D gene (6 bases). The CDR3 runs to 14 residues. Trimming pared 7 bases from V and 2 bases from J, leaving 14 bases between. Germline loops: CDR1 SNHLY, CDR2 FYNNEI. The CDR3 reads CASIRDISNYGYTF. The CDR3 DNA sequence: TGTGCCAGCATTAGGGACATATCCAACTATGGCTACACCTTC. Filled out from reference TRBV2 and TRBJ1-2, the complete variable domain reads EPEVTQTPSHQVTQMGQEVILRCVPISNHLYFYWYRQILGQKVEFLVSFYNNEISEKSEIFDDQFSVERPDGSNFTLKIRSTKLEDSAMYFCASIRDISNYGYTFGSGTRLTVV.